Sequencing of this T cell receptor beta chain was carried out in a study of T-cell memory formation after mild COVID-19. Findings and limits, study-wide: Contracting clones localized mainly to CM and EM when CD4+ and mainly to EMRA when CD8+.

About this clonotype: Its antigen is undetermined.

Trimming stripped 5 bases from V and 5 bases from J, with 21 bases between. The CDR3 contains 16 residues. In germline, CDR1 is MNHEY, CDR2 SVGEGT. TCRdb recomputed calls from the 5' RACE reads with MiXCR, one row per CDR3 protein. The sample has about 320,000 distinct CDR3 sequences, around 15% seen once. What was sequenced was PBMCs or a T cell subset sorted from them (not recorded which). The TCR originated in a man between 18 and 29 years old who had mild COVID-19 (a few samples of this study predate the infection). Cell type and time point are not known. This chain connects TRBV6-2 or TRBV6-3 to TRBJ2-5; weak D call: TRBD1 (5 bases). CDR3 coding DNA: TGTGCCAGCAGTCTCTTCGACAGCTCAAGTCGTGAGACCCAGTACTTC. As protein: CASSLFDSSSRETQYF.